The clone carrying this T cell receptor beta chain was seen only a few times. As yet, its antigen is unknown. This entry belongs to a study of cytomegalovirus exposure and HLA in healthy donors. Findings and limits, study-wide: Across donors, sequencing depth was assumed by presence/absence analyses to be roughly uniform. A later analysis found that most CMV-associated TCR beta chains appeared HLA-restricted.

Primers for the PCR totalled 60 Vbeta and 13 Jbeta. Sequencing was performed with immunoSEQ multiplex PCR; in TCRdb, only in-frame clones are kept and a portion is missing. Of more than 100,000 clones listed, more than 70% were seen once; the top ten hold about 4.4%. This receptor was identified in a man aged 50 to 60 in good health and CMV-seropositive. The source material was PBMCs.

The CDR3 DNA follows: TGCAGCGTTGAAGGACAGGGGAACACTGAAGCTTTCTTT. Translated: CSVEGQGNTEAFF. The chain combines TRBV29-1 with TRBJ1-1; TRBD1 agrees at 7 bases. CDR1 is SQVTM and CDR2 is ANQGSEA in the germline V gene. V lost 1 base and J lost 1; bases outside the gene matches: 0. This CDR3 is built from 13 residues.